These 21 T cell receptor beta chains originate from one sample sequenced in a study of OX40 agonist ivuxolimab in advanced cancers. Produced via immunoSEQ multiplex PCR; TCRdb's table is partial and in-frame only. The sample shows around 73,000 clones, 75% to 90% of them seen only once. The source was CD4+ or CD8+ T cells sorted from blood, collected in a trial of the OX40 agonist ivuxolimab. The receptor source for this set is an adult with an advanced solid tumor such as melanoma, head and neck, liver or kidney cancer.

V is TRBV11-2 and J is TRBJ2-7, with D tentatively TRBD1 (6 bases). V lost 5 bases, J lost 1 base, and 15 bases lay in between. This CDR3 has 15 residues. Per the germline V gene, CDR1 is SGHAT and CDR2 is FQNNGV. The CDR3 loop is CASSLSKGTSYEQYF. For the CDR3, the DNA is TGTGCCAGCAGCCTGAGTAAGGGGACATCCTACGAGCAGTACTTC.

This clone came up once. The chain carries TRBV14 and TRBJ2-7; TRBD1 might be the D (6 bases). Trimming removed 5 bases from V and 3 bases from J, with 14 bases in between. CDR3 length: 14 residues. The germline gives CDR1 SGHDN, CDR2 FVKESK. CDR3 DNA sequence: TGTGCCAGCAGCGCCACAGGGTTGCTCTACGAGCAGTACTTC. The encoded protein is CASSATGLLYEQYF.

The chain joins TRBV27 to TRBJ2-1; TRBD2 agrees at 10 bases. The J segment lost 5 bases and the V segment lost 5 bases, leaving 9 bases of the junction unmatched. The CDR3 runs 16 residues. Germline values: CDR1 MNHEY, CDR2 SMNVEV (reference sequence). CDR3 sequence (DNA): TGTGCCAGCAGTGAAATTAGCGGGAGGTTAGACAATGAGCAGTTCTTC. Translating it yields CASSEISGRLDNEQFF.

The chain has TRBV27 and TRBJ1-1; D is unresolved. The CDR3 consists of 15 residues. Per the germline V gene, CDR1 is MNHEY and CDR2 is SMNVEV (reference sequence). Trimming left V 2 bases short and J 1 base short, with 11 bases between. CDR3 sequence: CASSLLRQKNTEAFF. The CDR3 bases are TGTGCCAGCAGTTTACTGCGGCAGAAGAACACTGAAGCTTTCTTT.

This chain uses TRBV27 with TRBJ2-7; the D gene is possibly TRBD1 (5 bases). The CDR3 runs 14 residues. The germline CDR1 and CDR2 sequences are MNHEY and SMNVEV (reference sequence). Trimming stripped 0 bases from V and 4 bases from J, with 10 bases between. CDR3 nucleotide sequence: TGTGCCAGCAGTTTATCGGTACAGGAATACGAGCAGTACTTC. It is translated as CASSLSVQEYEQYF.

This clone was picked up one time. The gene calls are TRBV6-1 and TRBJ2-7; a possible D gene is TRBD1 (5 bases). The V end lost 1 base, the J end lost 4 bases, and 14 bases lay between the germline ends. CDR1 and CDR2 from the germline V gene are MNHNS and SASEGT. The CDR3 runs to 15 residues. The CDR3 region is CASSEVSQGLYEQYF. CDR3 nucleotide sequence: TGTGCCAGCAGTGAAGTATCCCAGGGTCTATACGAGCAGTACTTC.

The rearrangement uses TRBV10-1 and TRBJ2-3; 16 bases match TRBD2. Germline V lookup: CDR1 WNHNN, CDR2 SYGVQD (reference sequence). The trim removed 5 bases at V and 3 bases at J, leaving 11 bases unmatched. The CDR3 covers 19 residues. The CDR3 DNA sequence: TGCGCCAGCAGTAGGGGACTAGCGGGGGGGCCTGGGTTGACAGATACGCAGTATTTT. It yields the protein CASSRGLAGGPGLTDTQYF.

The chain joins TRBV7-8 to TRBJ2-2, with 11 bases that match TRBD1. Per the germline V gene, CDR1 is SGHVS and CDR2 is FQNEAQ. The J segment lost 7 bases and the V segment lost 5 bases, leaving 12 bases of the junction unmatched. The CDR3 loop spans 17 amino acids. The CDR3 loop is CASSLFRTGGDDGELFF. Here the CDR3 DNA reads TGTGCCAGCAGCCTTTTCCGGACAGGGGGCGATGACGGGGAGCTGTTTTTT.

The chain carries TRBV27 and TRBJ1-3; no clear D. Germline lookup yields CDR1 MNHEY and CDR2 SMNVEV (reference sequence). CDR3 length: 14 residues. V was pared by 5 bases and J by 4 bases, with 12 bases between. DNA for the CDR3: TGTGCCAGCAGTCCAAGGCCCCAGGGAAACACCATATATTTT. Translating it yields CASSPRPQGNTIYF.

Turning to this clone: Distinct nucleotide sequences in the sample also encode this CDR3. The genes are TRBV7-9 and TRBJ2-1; D might be TRBD1 or TRBD2, each matching 5 bases. CDR1 is SEHNR and CDR2 is FQNEAQ in the germline V gene (reference sequence). V shed 7 bases and J shed 4 bases, with 14 bases lying between them. CDR3 size: 14 residues. CDR3 amino acids: CASIPVGEYNEQFF. As DNA, the CDR3 is TGTGCCAGCATCCCCGTGGGGGAATACAATGAGCAGTTCTTC.

The chain recombines TRBV27 with TRBJ2-7, with 11 bases fitting TRBD1. Trimming cost V 6 bases and J 7 bases; bases outside gene matches: 5. This CDR3 contains 13 residues. Per germline, CDR1 MNHEY and CDR2 SMNVEV (reference sequence). In nucleotides, the CDR3 is TGTGCCAGCAGCGGACAGGGGGCCATAGAGCAGTACTTC. It is translated as CASSGQGAIEQYF.

This rearrangement joins TRBV5-1 to TRBJ2-2; 9 nucleotides match TRBD1. The V gene end was trimmed by 4 bases and the J gene end by 3 bases; junction bases not matched to a gene: 7. Germline V gives CDR1 SGHRS, CDR2 YFSETQ. The CDR3 runs 16 residues. The CDR3 DNA follows: TGCGCCAGCAGCCCCTGGGGACAGGGAGACACCGGGGAGCTGTTTTTT. It yields the protein CASSPWGQGDTGELFF.

In regard to this clone: Other DNA sequences within the sample encode an identical CDR3. The chain combines TRBV10-1 with TRBJ2-7; D remains unclear. There are 11 residues in the CDR3. Trimming removed 2 bases at V and 3 bases at J, with 2 bases between. Per the germline V gene, CDR1 is WNHNN and CDR2 is SYGVQD (reference sequence). CDR3 residues: CASSEGYEQYF. As DNA, the CDR3 is TGCGCCAGCAGTGAGGGCTACGAGCAGTACTTC.

V and J are TRBV5-6 and TRBJ2-7, with TRBD1 identical over 7 bases. Trimming took 0 bases from V and 6 from J; bases not matched to a gene: 3. The CDR3 runs to 13 residues. The germline V gene has CDR1 SGHDT and CDR2 YYEEEE. CDR3 bases: TGTGCCAGCAGCTTGGCATCAGGGGGCGAGCAGTACTTC. As protein: CASSLASGGEQYF.

The genes are TRBV4-1 and TRBJ1-1; no definite D call. V was pared by 8 bases and J by 6 bases, with 13 bases between. Germline CDR1 and CDR2: MGHRA and YSYEKL. The CDR3 has 12 residues. The CDR3 DNA reads TGCGCCAGCCAAGGACCCCGTCCTGAAGCTTTCTTT. Protein: CASQGPRPEAFF.

V usage is TRBV19 and J usage is TRBJ2-5, with a possible D match to TRBD2 (6 bases). The length of the CDR3 is 15 residues. CDR1 and CDR2 from the germline V gene are LNHDA and SQIVND (reference sequence). V lost 5 bases, J lost 4 bases, and 17 bases lay in between. Here the CDR3 reads CASSSQTRGAETQYF. The CDR3 DNA reads TGTGCCAGTAGTTCCCAGACTAGAGGAGCAGAGACCCAGTACTTC.

V gene TRBV7-7 combines with J gene TRBJ2-2, with a possible D match to TRBD2 (6 bases). This CDR3 spans 12 amino acids. Germline V lookup: CDR1 SSHAT, CDR2 FNYEAQ (reference sequence). V shed 8 bases and J shed 6 bases, with 10 bases lying between them. The DNA for the CDR3 is TGTGCCAGCCATGGGGAGGCCGGGGAGCTGTTTTTT. This codes for CASHGEAGELFF.

The chain carries TRBV6-6 and TRBJ1-3, with no clear D. The CDR3 is made up of 12 amino acids. With 6 bases removed from V and 3 bases from J, the gap between germline ends came to 6 bases. Germline assignment: CDR1 MNHNY and CDR2 SVGAGI (reference sequence). CDR3 nucleotides: TGTGCCAGCAGCCAGGTTGGAAACACCATATATTTT. As protein: CASSQVGNTIYF.

The chain joins TRBV6-5 to TRBJ1-1; D not resolved. The CDR3 extends over 14 amino acids. CDR1 and CDR2 (germline): MNHEY, SVGAGI. V was clipped by 6 bases and J by 0 bases, with 11 bases between them. In nucleotides, the CDR3 is TGTGCCAGCAGCCCCGTCGTTTTGAACACTGAAGCTTTCTTT. As protein: CASSPVVLNTEAFF.

This clone appeared a single time. The V gene is TRBV6-5, the J gene TRBJ2-1; TRBD1 matches at 9 bases. J lost 5 bases, V lost 2 bases, and 4 bases had no gene match. Germline V gives CDR1 MNHEY, CDR2 SVGAGI. The CDR3 totals 15 residues. The CDR3 reads CASSYRDRVDNEQFF. The CDR3 coding sequence is TGTGCCAGCAGTTACCGGGACAGGGTTGACAATGAGCAGTTCTTC.

V is TRBV5-1 and J is TRBJ2-7; no clear D. The germline gives CDR1 SGHRS, CDR2 YFSETQ. The CDR3 extends over 13 amino acids. V dropped 3 bases and J dropped 2 bases, with 9 bases sitting between them. CDR3 residues: CASSSSHPYEQYF. The CDR3 bases are TGCGCCAGCAGCTCCTCGCATCCCTACGAGCAGTACTTC.